This TCR beta chain is from a study of CD8 T cells in Susac syndrome. CD8+ and CD4+ T cells from blood underwent TCR beta sequencing, which was carried out in a high-throughput format. Matching for age and sex applied to the controls, who were healthy donors. The RNA, about 0.5 to 1 ug, was put through reverse transcription using random hexamers. Amplification of the TCR beta CDR3 was carried out by immunoSEQ multiplex PCR, which spanned a total of 54 Vbeta and 13 Jbeta segments. TCRdb re-called the immunoSEQ multiplex PCR reads with MiXCR, one entry per CDR3 protein. The profile shows more than 150,000 distinct CDR3 sequences, just over 90% of them singletons. Deletions cut 3 bases from V and 4 bases from J, with 10 bases between. Germline CDR1 and CDR2: MNHEY and SMNVEV (reference sequence). This CDR3 region has 14 residues.

The sequence was obtained from a human donor in good health. This rearrangement joins TRBV27 to TRBJ1-5, with D hard to call. The sequenced material came from CD4+ T cells from PBMCs. CDR3 coding DNA: TGTGCCAGCAGTTTTGGTGTAGGTAATCAGCCCCAGCATTTT. Its translation: CASSFGVGNQPQHF.